These 23 T cell receptor beta chains were all obtained from the same sample, sequenced in a study of cytomegalovirus exposure and HLA in healthy donors. TCRdb's table, derived via immunoSEQ multiplex PCR, lists solely in-frame clones and lacks some. The data contain tens of thousands of clones, 85% to 95% of them singletons. Material: PBMCs. These receptor sequences come from a man between 18 and 35 years old in good health and CMV-seropositive.

This chain links TRBV5-1 with TRBJ2-2; a possible D gene is TRBD1 (6 bases). The CDR3 covers 15 residues. V dropped 0 bases and J dropped 1 base, with 7 bases sitting between them. The germline CDR1 and CDR2 sequences are SGHRS and YFSETQ. CDR3 sequence: CASSLEGQNTGELFF. CDR3 in DNA: TGCGCCAGCAGCTTGGAGGGACAGAACACCGGGGAGCTGTTTTTT.

This rearrangement joins TRBV29-1 to TRBJ2-5; D may be TRBD2 (7 bases). The germline V gene encodes CDR1 SQVTM and CDR2 ANQGSEA. The CDR3 totals 12 residues. The V end was cut by 6 bases, the J end by 7 bases, with 15 bases between. The CDR3 DNA reads TGCAGCGTAAGGGGGTCGGGAGGGACCCAGTACTTC. It yields the protein CSVRGSGGTQYF.

This rearrangement joins TRBV27 to TRBJ2-5; tentatively, D is TRBD2 (5 bases). Looked up from germline, CDR1 is MNHEY and CDR2 is SMNVEV (reference sequence). Trimming stripped 3 bases from V and 5 bases from J, with 10 bases between. The length of the CDR3 is 13 residues. The CDR3 sequence is CASSFPPGETQYF. The CDR3 bases are TGTGCCAGCAGTTTCCCCCCGGGGGAGACCCAGTACTTC.

This chain joins TRBV13 and TRBJ2-5; 11 bases line up with TRBD2. CDR3 size: 16 residues. Germline V gene sequence: CDR1 PRHDT, CDR2 FYEKMQ (reference sequence). Germline trimming cut 5 bases from V and 3 bases from J; bases unmatched to any gene: 8. The CDR3 region has the DNA TGTGCCAGCAGCCGGAGGGTAGCGGGGGGGAAAGAGACCCAGTACTTC. Translating it yields CASSRRVAGGKETQYF. Using reference TRBV13 and TRBJ2-5 for the parts outside the CDR3, the full variable domain is AAGVIQSPRHLIKEKRETATLKCYPIPRHDTVYWYQQGPGQDPQFLISFYEKMQSDKGSIPDRFSAQQFSDYHSELNMSSLELGDSALYFCASSRRVAGGKETQYFGPGTRLLVL.

This chain uses TRBV6-5 with TRBJ2-5; weak D call: TRBD1 (5 bases). This CDR3 is built from 13 residues. The V gene lost 6 bases and the J gene lost 5 bases, with 13 bases spanning the gap. The germline V gene encodes CDR1 MNHEY and CDR2 SVGAGI. DNA for the CDR3: TGTGCCAGCAGAGAGACAGTCGCGGAGACCCAGTACTTC. Protein: CASRETVAETQYF.

The V gene is TRBV28, the J gene TRBJ2-5; 8 bases align to TRBD2. V lost 1 base, J lost 5 bases, and 3 bases stayed unmatched. Germline CDR1 MDHEN, CDR2 SYDVKM. CDR3 size: 14 residues. The CDR3 loop is CASSLSGGRETQYF. DNA for the CDR3: TGTGCCAGCAGTTTATCGGGGGGGCGGGAGACCCAGTACTTC.

The chain couples TRBV9 to TRBJ2-7; 8 positions match TRBD1. Germline trimming cut 4 bases from V and 11 bases from J; bases unmatched to any gene: 14. The CDR3 loop spans 14 amino acids. CDR1 is SGDLS and CDR2 is YYNGEE in the germline V gene. In DNA form, the CDR3 reads TGTGCCAGCAGCTACACACAGGGGGGTTTATGGAAGTACTTC. As protein: CASSYTQGGLWKYF.

This clone was recorded once. V gene TRBV6-5 combines with J gene TRBJ2-2; D is unclear. This CDR3 region has 15 residues. V gave up 8 bases and J gave up 0 bases, with 13 bases separating them. Germline V CDR1 and CDR2: MNHEY, SVGAGI. The CDR3 bases are TGTGCCAGCGGCCTCAAACACGCGAACACCGGGGAGCTGTTTTTT. Encoded protein: CASGLKHANTGELFF.

V usage is TRBV5-6 and J usage is TRBJ2-6; 16 bases align to TRBD2. With 4 bases clipped from V and 4 bases from J, the junction kept 8 bases outside the gene matches. Germline values: CDR1 SGHDT, CDR2 YYEEEE. The length of the CDR3 is 19 residues. CDR3 in amino acids: CASSLPGLAGGPGANVLTF. In DNA form, the CDR3 reads TGTGCCAGCAGCCTACCGGGACTAGCGGGAGGGCCAGGGGCCAACGTCCTGACTTTC.

This clone came up once. The chain recombines TRBV5-1 with TRBJ2-7; D uncertain. Trimming removed 4 bases from V and 0 bases from J, with 8 bases in between. There are 13 residues in the CDR3. Germline V gene data show CDR1 as SGHRS and CDR2 as YFSETQ. The CDR3 DNA reads TGCGCCAGCAGCCGCAGCGTCTCCTACGAGCAGTACTTC. Residues: CASSRSVSYEQYF.

The chain carries TRBV6-5 and TRBJ1-4; no firm D call. V lost 6 bases and J lost 7, with 18 bases in between. The CDR3 totals 15 residues. The germline V gene encodes CDR1 MNHEY and CDR2 SVGAGI. The CDR3 DNA reads TGTGCCAGCAGCCCGGGATCCGGATGGGGTGAAAAACTGTTTTTT. This codes for CASSPGSGWGEKLFF.

The V gene is TRBV4-1, the J gene TRBJ2-7, with D perhaps TRBD1 (5 bases). V lost 0 bases, J lost 4 bases, and 13 bases lay in between. CDR1 MGHRA and CDR2 YSYEKL come from the germline V gene. The CDR3 length is 15 residues. In DNA form, the CDR3 reads TGCGCCAGCAGCCAAGACTTCAGGGCGGCGTACGAGCAGTACTTC. Translated: CASSQDFRAAYEQYF.

Only one count was recorded for this clone. The V and J genes are TRBV6-5 and TRBJ2-1; the match to TRBD1 covers 9 bases. Germline V CDR1 and CDR2: MNHEY, SVGAGI. V lost 5 bases to trimming and J lost 8 bases; unmatched junction nucleotides: 10. There are 15 residues in the CDR3. DNA of the CDR3: TGTGCCAGCAGTCAGACCGGGACAGGGAGCGATGAGCAGTTCTTC. It encodes CASSQTGTGSDEQFF.

The chain combines TRBV5-1 with TRBJ2-1; 7 nucleotides line up with TRBD2. This CDR3 region has 16 residues. Germline V lookup: CDR1 SGHRS, CDR2 YFSETQ. V was pared by 3 bases and J by 3 bases, with 9 bases of the junction left unmatched. The CDR3 DNA is TGCGCCAGCAGCTGGGGAGGGCGGGGGAGCTACAATGAGCAGTTCTTC. Protein sequence: CASSWGGRGSYNEQFF.

The V gene is TRBV7-9, the J gene TRBJ1-4; D uncertain. Germline V gene lookup returns CDR1 SEHNR and CDR2 FQNEAQ (reference sequence). This CDR3 spans 13 amino acids. The V and J ends lost 0 bases and 8 bases respectively, with 7 bases between them. CDR3 bases: TGTGCCAGCAGCTTAGCGGCAGTGGAAAAACTGTTTTTT. Encoded protein: CASSLAAVEKLFF.

The chain joins TRBV10-3 to TRBJ1-3; 7 nucleotides match TRBD1. This CDR3 has 16 amino acids. From germline, CDR1 is ENHRY and CDR2 SYGVKD. V lost 4 bases and J lost 0; bases outside the gene matches: 6. DNA for the CDR3: TGTGCCATCAGTGCCCGACAGGGAGTCTCTGGAAACACCATATATTTT. This gives the protein CAISARQGVSGNTIYF.

The J gene is TRBJ1-1, the V gene TRBV4-1; D remains ambiguous. The CDR3 contains 14 residues. Germline lookup yields CDR1 MGHRA and CDR2 YSYEKL. With 0 bases removed from V and 5 bases from J, the gap between germline ends came to 10 bases. CDR3: CASSQDISGTEAFF. The CDR3, as DNA: TGCGCCAGCAGCCAAGACATCAGCGGGACTGAAGCTTTCTTT.

Only a few counts were recorded for this clone. The chain recombines TRBV18 with TRBJ2-7; D gene ambiguous. Trimming pared 3 bases from V and 0 bases from J, leaving 6 bases between. Per the germline V gene, CDR1 is KGHSH and CDR2 is LQKENI. This CDR3 comprises 13 residues. The CDR3 DNA sequence: TGTGCCAGCTCACCGGGCCACTCCTACGAGCAGTACTTC. This translates into CASSPGHSYEQYF.

The chain is built from TRBV9 and TRBJ2-5; D may be TRBD2 (6 bases). Germline lookup yields CDR1 SGDLS and CDR2 YYNGEE. V dropped 0 bases and J dropped 5 bases, with 14 bases sitting between them. CDR3 size: 15 residues. The CDR3: CASSVATRGLETQYF. The CDR3 nucleotides are TGTGCCAGCAGCGTAGCTACGCGGGGATTGGAGACCCAGTACTTC.

The V gene is TRBV7-9, the J gene TRBJ1-2, with D unclear. CDR3 length equals 12 residues. V shed 6 bases and J shed 4 bases, with 9 bases lying between them. Per germline, CDR1 SEHNR and CDR2 FQNEAQ (reference sequence). The CDR3 loop is CASRPTRYGYTF. The CDR3 bases are TGTGCCAGCAGACCCACACGCTATGGCTACACCTTC.

The genes are TRBV5-1 and TRBJ2-5, with 10 bases that match TRBD2. The germline V gene encodes CDR1 SGHRS and CDR2 YFSETQ. The CDR3 sequence is 16 residues long. The V and J ends lost 0 bases and 1 base, in that order; junction bases with no gene match: 3. CDR3 coding DNA: TGCGCCAGCAGCTTGGGGGGACTAGCGTCCCAAGAGACCCAGTACTTC. It yields the protein CASSLGGLASQETQYF.

This chain connects TRBV28 to TRBJ1-5, with no clear D. This CDR3 region has 14 residues. The germline CDR1 and CDR2 sequences are MDHEN and SYDVKM. The germline V and J ends were trimmed by 6 bases and 3 bases, with 12 bases remaining between them. The CDR3 loop is CASSLAGINQPQHF. The CDR3 DNA reads as TGTGCCAGCAGCTTAGCCGGGATCAATCAGCCCCAGCATTTT. The variable domain in full, with the rest retrieved from reference TRBV28 and TRBJ1-5, is DVKVTQSSRYLVKRTGEKVFLECVQDMDHENMFWYRQDPGLGLRLIYFSYDVKMKEKGDIPEGYSVSREKKERFSLILESASTNQTSMYLCASSLAGINQPQHFGDGTRLSIL.

The chain uses TRBV4-2 and TRBJ1-1; a weak D match, TRBD1 (6 bases). The V end lost 1 base, the J end lost 4 bases, and 13 bases lay between the germline ends. The CDR3 is 15 amino acids. Germline lookup yields CDR1 LGHNA and CDR2 YNFKEQ. The CDR3 here is CASSQGRQGFTEAFF. The CDR3 DNA reads as TGTGCCAGCAGCCAAGGCCGGCAGGGGTTCACTGAAGCTTTCTTT.